This T cell receptor (beta chain) is drawn from a study of neoadjuvant anti-PD-1 for oral cavity cancer. Across the whole study: Patients mostly received three to four biweekly nivolumab doses at 3 mg/kg before surgery.

CDR3 size: 20 residues. Germline V lookup: CDR1 SGHNT, CDR2 YENEEA. V gave up 5 bases and J gave up 0 bases; unmatched junction bases: 13. Generated by immunoSEQ multiplex PCR, the TCRdb table keeps only in-frame clones and is missing some. Altogether 7,500 to 10,000 clones are present, approximately 72% being singletons, with the ten largest covering roughly 4.5%. Time point meaning: after neoadjuvant nivolumab, at surgical resection. The clonotype was recovered from a person between 35 and 79 years old with oral cavity squamous cell carcinoma. The chain links TRBV11-3 to TRBJ2-6; 10 positions match TRBD1. Here the sequenced sample was PBMCs, taken after nivolumab (anti-PD-1) treatment. CDR3 protein: CASSARFSGTGDSGANVLTF. The CDR3, as DNA: TGTGCCAGCAGCGCCAGGTTCTCCGGGACAGGGGACTCTGGGGCCAACGTCCTGACTTTC.